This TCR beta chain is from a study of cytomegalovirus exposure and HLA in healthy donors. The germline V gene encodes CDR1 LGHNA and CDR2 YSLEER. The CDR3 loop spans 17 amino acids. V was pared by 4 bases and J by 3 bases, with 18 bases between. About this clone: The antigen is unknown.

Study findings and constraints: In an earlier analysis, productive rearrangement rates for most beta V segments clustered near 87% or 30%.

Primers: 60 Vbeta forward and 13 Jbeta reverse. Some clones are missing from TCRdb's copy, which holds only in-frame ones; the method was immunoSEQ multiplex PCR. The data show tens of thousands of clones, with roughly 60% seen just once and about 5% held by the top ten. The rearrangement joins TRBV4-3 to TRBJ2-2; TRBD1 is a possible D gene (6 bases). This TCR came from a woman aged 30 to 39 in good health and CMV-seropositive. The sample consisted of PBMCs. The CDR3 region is CASSRDKAQGYTGELFF. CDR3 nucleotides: TGCGCCAGCAGCCGCGATAAGGCACAGGGCTACACCGGGGAGCTGTTTTTT.